What follows are 19 T cell receptor beta chains derived from one specimen sequenced in a study of siplizumab effects on memory and regulatory T cells. The table came from immunoSEQ multiplex PCR; TCRdb's copy has only in-frame clones and leaves some out. The repertoire consists of 95,000 to 100,000 clones, with about nine tenths occurring once and the leading ten covering about 12%. The sample was non-Treg CD4+ T cells sorted from blood. The receptors were sampled from a human donor in good health.

The rearrangement links TRBV6-1 to TRBJ1-4; 10 bases match TRBD1. This CDR3 is built from 17 residues. V trimming: 3 bases; J trimming: 3 bases; junction bases outside the gene matches: 7. The germline V gene has CDR1 MNHNS and CDR2 SASEGT. CDR3 protein: CASSDPGQGSANEKLFF. The CDR3 DNA follows: TGTGCCAGCAGTGATCCGGGACAGGGGTCAGCTAATGAAAAACTGTTTTTT.

The chain carries TRBV19 and TRBJ2-7; TRBD2 might be the D (7 bases). This CDR3 is 15 amino acids long. Trimming took 7 bases from V and 2 from J, leaving 18 bases between them. The V gene's germline CDR1 is LNHDA and CDR2 SQIVND (reference sequence). The CDR3 protein is CASTEGEGDTYEQYF. The CDR3 DNA is TGTGCCAGTACCGAGGGGGAGGGAGACACCTACGAGCAGTACTTC.

This clone came up a few times. The chain carries TRBV4-1 and TRBJ2-1, with 13 positions matching TRBD2. The CDR3 spans 16 residues. The germline CDR1 and CDR2 sequences are MGHRA and YSYEKL. The V gene end was trimmed by 4 bases and the J gene end by 4 bases; junction bases not matched to a gene: 4. This CDR3 reads CASSRGGLAGYNEQFF. CDR3 in DNA: TGCGCCAGCAGCCGCGGGGGACTAGCGGGATACAATGAGCAGTTCTTC.

The J gene is TRBJ2-3, the V gene TRBV4-1; D gene ambiguous. The CDR3 sequence is 13 residues long. The germline gives CDR1 MGHRA, CDR2 YSYEKL. Deletions cut 3 bases from V and 6 bases from J, with 10 bases between. The DNA of the CDR3 is TGCGCCAGCAGCCATCCGGTTGTGGATACGCAGTATTTT. It yields the protein CASSHPVVDTQYF.

The chain is built from TRBV7-2 and TRBJ1-4; D is ambiguous. The V end was cut by 5 bases, the J end by 7 bases, with 20 bases between. CDR1 and CDR2 from the germline V gene are SGHTA and FQGNSA. This CDR3 comprises 16 residues. CDR3 bases: TGTGCCAGCAGCCCTCATACGCCCCTCAAGGGTGAAAAACTGTTTTTT. It codes for CASSPHTPLKGEKLFF.

The CDR3 DNA reads TGTGCCAGCTCACCATCCAGGGACAACTACGAGCAGTACTTC. Protein: CASSPSRDNYEQYF. V and J are TRBV18 and TRBJ2-7; weak D call: TRBD1 (6 bases). Trimming pared 2 bases from V and 3 bases from J, leaving 11 bases between. The CDR3 runs 14 residues. Germline CDR1 reads KGHSH; CDR2 reads LQKENI.

This chain links TRBV7-3 with TRBJ2-1; the match to TRBD2 covers 7 bases. The germline V gene encodes CDR1 SGHTA and CDR2 FQGTGA. The trim removed 1 base at V and 8 bases at J, leaving 8 bases unmatched. The CDR3 runs 15 residues. In nucleotides, the CDR3 is TGTGCCAGCAGCTTAATGGGGCGGGAGTTGGATGAGCAGTTCTTC. Translating gives CASSLMGRELDEQFF.

This chain connects TRBV6-5 to TRBJ2-4; no clear D. Trimming left V 7 bases short and J 0 bases short, with 7 bases between. The CDR3 has 13 amino acids. CDR1 is MNHEY and CDR2 is SVGAGI in the germline V gene. CDR3 amino acids: CASTDIAKNIQYF. The DNA for the CDR3 is TGTGCCAGCACCGATATAGCCAAAAACATTCAGTACTTC.

V gene TRBV28 combines with J gene TRBJ2-2, with TRBD2 identical over 7 bases. Germline lookup yields CDR1 MDHEN and CDR2 SYDVKM. This CDR3 is 16 amino acids long. V dropped 5 bases and J dropped 7; count of bases not matched to a gene: 13. CDR3 sequence: CASSPFLKREIGELFF. CDR3 in DNA: TGTGCCAGCAGTCCTTTCTTGAAGCGGGAAATCGGGGAGCTGTTTTTT.

The chain joins TRBV7-9 to TRBJ1-2; possible D gene TRBD1, 6 bases. Germline loops: CDR1 SEHNR, CDR2 FQNEAQ (reference sequence). Trimming pared 6 bases from V and 8 bases from J, leaving 16 bases between. The CDR3 loop spans 13 amino acids. CDR3 residues: CASSPTGAGGYTF. CDR3 in DNA: TGTGCCAGCAGTCCCACGGGGGCCGGGGGCTACACCTTC.

This clone is deemed medium-sized. The chain couples TRBV5-5 to TRBJ1-1; D is uncertain. The germline gives CDR1 SGHKS, CDR2 YYEKEE (reference sequence). Trimming took off 4 bases at V and 1 base at J, with 8 bases between the two ends. This CDR3 comprises 13 residues. CDR3 sequence: CASSRTGNTEAFF. The CDR3 region has the DNA TGTGCCAGCAGCAGGACGGGGAACACTGAAGCTTTCTTT.

The chain recombines TRBV2 with TRBJ1-1; D is uncertain. The CDR3 length is 13 residues. Trimming took 8 bases from V and 5 from J, leaving 15 bases between them. Germline-derived CDR1 and CDR2 are SNHLY and FYNNEI. The CDR3 region is CASEGVPLTEAFF. In DNA form, the CDR3 reads TGTGCCAGCGAGGGTGTCCCGCTAACTGAAGCTTTCTTT.

CDR3 sequence (DNA): TGTGCCACCAGCAGTGGGGGCATGGGCACAGATACGCAGTATTTT. Its translation: CATSSGGMGTDTQYF. This sequence joins TRBV15 and TRBJ2-3; a possible D gene is TRBD1 (6 bases). V lost 3 bases, J lost 1 base, and 11 bases lay in between. The germline V gene has CDR1 LNHNV and CDR2 YYDKDF (reference sequence). This CDR3 is 15 amino acids long.

This chain connects TRBV28 to TRBJ2-7; 9 nucleotides agree with TRBD2. The CDR3 contains 16 residues. Germline lookup yields CDR1 MDHEN and CDR2 SYDVKM. The trim removed 6 bases at V and 2 bases at J, leaving 11 bases unmatched. Here the CDR3 DNA reads TGTGCCAGCAGACAAGATTCGGGACTAGCCCCCTACGAGCAGTACTTC. It codes for CASRQDSGLAPYEQYF.

The chain uses TRBV18 and TRBJ2-1, with D uncertain. There are 16 residues in the CDR3. CDR1 KGHSH and CDR2 LQKENI come from the germline V gene. Deletions cut 0 bases from V and 0 bases from J, with 9 bases between. CDR3 in DNA: TGTGCCAGCTCACCACCGGGAACCCTCTCCTACAATGAGCAGTTCTTC. Translating gives CASSPPGTLSYNEQFF.

The rearrangement links TRBV29-1 to TRBJ2-1; the match to TRBD2 covers 7 bases. The CDR3 length is 12 residues. V gave up 6 bases and J gave up 10 bases; unmatched junction bases: 9. Germline CDR1 and CDR2: SQVTM and ANQGSEA. The CDR3 reads CSVGGGVIEQFF. The CDR3 coding sequence is TGCAGCGTGGGGGGGGGAGTGATAGAGCAGTTCTTC.

This clone was picked up one time. Here the CDR3 DNA reads TGTGCCAGCAGCTTACACGGGACCGGGGAGCTGTTTTTT. It translates to CASSLHGTGELFF. The chain joins TRBV7-2 to TRBJ2-2, with no clear D. The V end was cut by 2 bases, the J end by 5 bases, with 6 bases between. CDR1 is SGHTA, CDR2 FQGNSA, per germline. This CDR3 contains 13 residues.

V usage is TRBV5-4 and J usage is TRBJ1-2; no clear D gene. CDR1 SGHNT and CDR2 YYREEE come from the germline V gene (reference sequence). V shed 2 bases and J shed 8 bases, with 16 bases lying between them. CDR3 length: 14 residues. The CDR3 sequence is CASSFGQSSRGYTF. CDR3 coding DNA: TGTGCCAGCAGCTTTGGGCAGAGCTCTCGGGGCTACACCTTC. Full variable domain (rest looked up from reference TRBV5-4 and TRBJ1-2): ETGVTQSPTHLIKTRGQQVTLRCSSQSGHNTVSWYQQALGQGPQFIFQYYREEENGRGNFPPRFSGLQFPNYSSELNVNALELDDSALYLCASSFGQSSRGYTFGSGTRLTVV.

This chain links TRBV2 with TRBJ1-6; 8 nucleotides agree with TRBD1. CDR1 is SNHLY, CDR2 FYNNEI, per germline. The CDR3 consists of 12 residues. The ends lost 7 bases at V and 9 bases at J; junction bases unmatched: 2. Here the CDR3 DNA reads TGTGCCAGCATGGGACAGGTTTCACCCCTCCACTTT. Protein: CASMGQVSPLHF.